Reported below is one T cell receptor beta chain. The antigen remains undetermined. Sequencing was performed with immunoSEQ multiplex PCR; in TCRdb, only in-frame clones are kept and a portion is missing. This table holds approximately 64,000 clones, about 85% found once. The source of the sample is a study of OX40 agonist ivuxolimab in advanced cancers. Overall study: Ivuxolimab, which is an agonistic anti-OX40 (CD134) antibody, was administered to the patients.

Study findings and constraints: In the 0.1-3.0 mg/kg groups, partial responders showed among the lowest expansion. Expanded clones were, on average, more numerous among CD8+ T cells than CD4+. Clonal expansion by week 6 occurred in CD4+ and CD8+ blood T cells (at 0.1 to 3.0 mg/kg).

Germline V gene data show CDR1 as GTSNPN and CDR2 as SVGIG (reference sequence). The CDR3 extends over 13 amino acids. V shed 6 bases, J shed 5 bases, and the junction held 5 bases outside the gene matches. This rearrangement joins TRBV30 to TRBJ1-5, with 9 positions matching TRBD1. The input for sequencing was CD4+ or CD8+ T cells sorted from blood, taken in a trial of the OX40 agonist ivuxolimab. The sequence was collected from an adult with an advanced solid tumor such as melanoma, head and neck, liver or kidney cancer. The CDR3 protein is CACGDRDDQPQHF. CDR3 bases: TGTGCCTGCGGGGACAGGGACGATCAGCCCCAGCATTTT.